The 16 T cell receptor beta chains reported below all come from one sample, sequenced in a study of CD8+ T cells in alopecia areata. TCR sequencing used cDNA made by reverse transcription of extracted RNA. Only in-frame clones appear in the TCRdb table, and some are missing; sequencing was by immunoSEQ multiplex PCR. Among roughly 150,000 clones listed, 55% to 65% were seen once. The sequencing sample was made of CD4+ T cells sorted from blood. Every receptor here comes from a human donor in good health.

This chain links TRBV29-1 with TRBJ2-5; D call uncertain. The CDR3 runs 13 residues. Germline CDR1 and CDR2: SQVTM and ANQGSEA. Between the trimmed V and J ends, which lost 2 bases and 4 bases, there was a span of 11 bases. The CDR3 protein is CSVESDIRETQYF. DNA for the CDR3: TGCAGCGTTGAATCTGACATCCGAGAGACCCAGTACTTC.

This chain links TRBV5-1 with TRBJ2-4, with D perhaps matching TRBD2 (6 bases). This CDR3 is built from 17 residues. From germline, CDR1 is SGHRS and CDR2 YFSETQ. V lost 4 bases, J lost 3 bases, and 20 bases lay in between. For the CDR3, the DNA is TGCGCCAGCAGCCCCCACGTCGTCGGGAGCGGCAAAAACATTCAGTACTTC. It encodes CASSPHVVGSGKNIQYF.

DNA of the CDR3: TGTGCCATCAGTGAGTCCGTGTTGGGGCGCCTAAACACCGGGGAGCTGTTTTTT. It is translated as CAISESVLGRLNTGELFF. The chain links TRBV10-3 to TRBJ2-2, with D possibly being TRBD1 (5 bases). CDR1 is ENHRY, CDR2 SYGVKD, per germline. This CDR3 is built from 18 residues. V lost 0 bases, J lost 2 bases, and 16 bases lay in between.

The chain employs TRBV29-1 and TRBJ2-3; D is perhaps TRBD1 (5 bases). Germline CDR1 SQVTM, CDR2 ANQGSEA. The length of the CDR3 is 16 residues. The ends were cut back, 0 bases at V and 0 bases at J, with 13 bases in the middle. Written as DNA, the CDR3 is TGCAGCGTTGAAGATGTTGTGTGGGGCAGCACAGATACGCAGTATTTT. Translated, it gives CSVEDVVWGSTDTQYF.

V and J are TRBV29-1 and TRBJ1-5; D possibly corresponds to TRBD1 (5 bases). The CDR3 is 12 amino acids. Trimming took off 4 bases at V and 6 bases at J, with 10 bases between the two ends. CDR1 and CDR2 from the germline V gene are SQVTM and ANQGSEA. The CDR3 DNA follows: TGCAGCGTTGGCGGGGGGGGTCAGCCCCAGCATTTT. This gives the protein CSVGGGGQPQHF.

This rearrangement joins TRBV6-1 to TRBJ2-5; TRBD1 agrees at 7 bases. Per germline, CDR1 MNHNS and CDR2 SASEGT. V shed 4 bases, J shed 4 bases, and the junction held 12 bases outside the gene matches. The CDR3 spans 16 residues. CDR3 loop: CASSAPGGPEGETQYF. The CDR3 bases are TGTGCCAGCAGTGCTCCAGGGGGTCCCGAGGGAGAGACCCAGTACTTC.

This clone was observed a few times. The rearrangement links TRBV19 to TRBJ2-2; possibly TRBD2 for D (5 bases). The germline gives CDR1 LNHDA, CDR2 SQIVND (reference sequence). V was pared by 6 bases and J by 0 bases, with 17 bases between. The CDR3 runs 17 residues. The CDR3 DNA sequence: TGTGCCAGTAGCCTGTTCGGGGTAGGGCCGAACACCGGGGAGCTGTTTTTT. It translates to CASSLFGVGPNTGELFF.

The chain uses TRBV11-2 and TRBJ2-7, with D perhaps TRBD1 (6 bases). Between the trimmed V and J ends, which lost 5 bases and 3 bases, there was a span of 14 bases. From germline, CDR1 is SGHAT and CDR2 FQNNGV. CDR3 length equals 14 residues. CDR3 bases: TGTGCCAGCAGCCGGGACACCGGGGACTACGAGCAGTACTTC. It yields the protein CASSRDTGDYEQYF. The entire variable domain, with the rest obtained from reference TRBV11-2 and TRBJ2-7, is as follows: EAGVAQSPRYKIIEKRQSVAFWCNPISGHATLYWYQQILGQGPKLLIQFQNNGVVDDSQLPKDRFSAERLKGVDSTLKIQPAKLEDSAVYLCASSRDTGDYEQYFGPGTRLTVT.

The rearrangement links TRBV30 to TRBJ1-5; D call uncertain. This CDR3 contains 13 residues. The germline V gene has CDR1 GTSNPN and CDR2 SVGIG (reference sequence). The V end lost 2 bases, the J end lost 11 bases, and 16 bases lay between the germline ends. The CDR3 spells CAWSTSSTTSQHF. The DNA for the CDR3 is TGTGCCTGGAGTACCTCCTCGACAACGTCCCAGCATTTT.

The CDR3 nucleotides are TGCGCCAGCAGCCAACCAGGGATGGGCTCTGGAAACACCATATATTTT. Residues: CASSQPGMGSGNTIYF. The gene calls are TRBV4-1 and TRBJ1-3, with D perhaps matching TRBD1 (5 bases). Trimming removed 2 bases from V and 0 bases from J, with 11 bases in between. The CDR3 is 16 amino acids. Germline V gene data show CDR1 as MGHRA and CDR2 as YSYEKL.

V gene TRBV5-1 combines with J gene TRBJ2-7, with D perhaps matching TRBD1 or TRBD2 (6 bases each). CDR1 and CDR2 (germline): SGHRS, YFSETQ. The CDR3 contains 15 residues. V was cut by 0 bases and J by 4 bases, with 14 bases left in between. CDR3 residues: CASSLDGGRGYEQYF. CDR3 nucleotides: TGCGCCAGCAGCTTGGATGGGGGGCGCGGATACGAGCAGTACTTC.

The chain has TRBV10-3 and TRBJ1-1; no clear D. The CDR3 has 13 residues. Deletions cut 0 bases from V and 1 base from J, with 3 bases between. Germline lookup yields CDR1 ENHRY and CDR2 SYGVKD. CDR3 region: CAISESRNTEAFF. In nucleotides, the CDR3 is TGTGCCATCAGTGAGTCCAGGAACACTGAAGCTTTCTTT.

The chain combines TRBV5-1 with TRBJ1-2; 10 bases are shared with TRBD1. CDR3 length equals 15 residues. With 0 bases clipped from V and 5 bases from J, the junction kept 4 bases outside the gene matches. Germline V gene data show CDR1 as SGHRS and CDR2 as YFSETQ. The chain's CDR3 is CASSLDPGQGYGYTF. CDR3 in DNA: TGCGCCAGCAGCTTGGACCCGGGACAGGGGTATGGCTACACCTTC.

This clone was observed a few times. The gene calls are TRBV28 and TRBJ2-5; TRBD2 matches at 7 bases. Trimming took 6 bases from V and 3 from J; bases not matched to a gene: 7. The CDR3 consists of 14 residues. Germline lookup yields CDR1 MDHEN and CDR2 SYDVKM. This CDR3 is CASSPRGNKETQYF. CDR3 bases: TGTGCCAGCAGCCCGCGGGGGAACAAAGAGACCCAGTACTTC.

The chain is built from TRBV4-1 and TRBJ2-4; D ambiguous. Per the germline V gene, CDR1 is MGHRA and CDR2 is YSYEKL. V gave up 4 bases and J gave up 0 bases, with 10 bases separating them. The CDR3 extends over 15 amino acids. Here the CDR3 DNA reads TGCGCCAGCAGCCCATCAGTACTAGCCAAAAACATTCAGTACTTC. Translating it yields CASSPSVLAKNIQYF.

The chain couples TRBV7-2 to TRBJ1-1; 7 bases agree with TRBD1. The CDR3 is 13 amino acids. Per the germline V gene, CDR1 is SGHTA and CDR2 is FQGNSA. V trimming: 3 bases; J trimming: 4 bases; junction bases outside the gene matches: 2. The CDR3: CASSFQGGTEAFF. CDR3 sequence (DNA): TGTGCCAGCAGCTTCCAGGGGGGCACTGAAGCTTTCTTT. The variable domain in full, with the rest retrieved from reference TRBV7-2 and TRBJ1-1, is GAGVSQSPSNKVTEKGKDVELRCDPISGHTALYWYRQSLGQGLEFLIYFQGNSAPDKSGLPSDRFSAERTGGSVSTLTIQRTQQEDSAVYLCASSFQGGTEAFFGQGTRLTVV.